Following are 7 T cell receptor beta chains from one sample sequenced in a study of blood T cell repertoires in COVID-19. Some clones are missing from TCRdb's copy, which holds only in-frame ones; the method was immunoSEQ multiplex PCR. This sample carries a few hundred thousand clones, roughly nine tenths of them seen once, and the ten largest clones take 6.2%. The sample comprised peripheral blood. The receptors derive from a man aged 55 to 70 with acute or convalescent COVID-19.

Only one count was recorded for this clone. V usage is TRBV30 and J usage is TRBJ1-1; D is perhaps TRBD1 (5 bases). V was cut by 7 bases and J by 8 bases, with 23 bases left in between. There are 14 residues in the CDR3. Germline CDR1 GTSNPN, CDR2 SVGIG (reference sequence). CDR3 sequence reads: CAYKKAGSVSEAFF. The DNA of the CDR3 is TGTGCCTATAAAAAGGCAGGGTCTGTCAGCGAAGCTTTCTTT.

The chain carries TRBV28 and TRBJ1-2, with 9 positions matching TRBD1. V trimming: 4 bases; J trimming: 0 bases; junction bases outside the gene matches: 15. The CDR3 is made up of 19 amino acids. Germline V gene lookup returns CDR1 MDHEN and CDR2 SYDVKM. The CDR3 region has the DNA TGTGCCAGCAGTTCCCCGGAAGTGGGACGGGACAGGGCTAACTATGGCTACACCTTC. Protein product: CASSSPEVGRDRANYGYTF.

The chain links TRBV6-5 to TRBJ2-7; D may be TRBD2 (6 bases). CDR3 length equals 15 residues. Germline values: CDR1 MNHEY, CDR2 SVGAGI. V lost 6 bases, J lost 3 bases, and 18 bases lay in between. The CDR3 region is CASSLEGRGDYEQYF. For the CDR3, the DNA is TGTGCCAGCAGCCTGGAGGGCCGCGGGGACTACGAGCAGTACTTC.

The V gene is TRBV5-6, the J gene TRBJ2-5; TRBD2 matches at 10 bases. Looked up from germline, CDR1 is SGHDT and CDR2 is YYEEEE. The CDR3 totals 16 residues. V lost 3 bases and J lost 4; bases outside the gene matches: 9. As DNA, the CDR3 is TGTGCCAGCAGCTCCCGAGTAGCGGGAGGTCGAGAGACCCAGTACTTC. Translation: CASSSRVAGGRETQYF.

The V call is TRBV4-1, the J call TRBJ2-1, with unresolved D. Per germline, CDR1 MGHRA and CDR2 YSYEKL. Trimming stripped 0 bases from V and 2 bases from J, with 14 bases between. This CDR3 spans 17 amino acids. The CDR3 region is CASSQELNTHTYNEQFF. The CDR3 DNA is TGCGCCAGCAGCCAAGAGTTGAATACACACACCTACAATGAGCAGTTCTTC.

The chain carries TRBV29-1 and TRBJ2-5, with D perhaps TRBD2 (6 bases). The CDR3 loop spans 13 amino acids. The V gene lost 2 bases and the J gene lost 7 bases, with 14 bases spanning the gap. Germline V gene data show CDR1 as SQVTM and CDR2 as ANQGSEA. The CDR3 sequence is CSVERDSQPTQYF. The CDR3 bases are TGCAGCGTTGAAAGGGACTCCCAGCCGACCCAGTACTTC.

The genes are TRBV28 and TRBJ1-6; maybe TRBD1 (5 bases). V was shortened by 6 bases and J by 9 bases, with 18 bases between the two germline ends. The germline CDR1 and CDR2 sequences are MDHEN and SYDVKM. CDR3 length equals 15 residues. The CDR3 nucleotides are TGTGCCAGCAGCATCCAGGGTAGTTTTACTTCACCCCTCCACTTT. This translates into CASSIQGSFTSPLHF.